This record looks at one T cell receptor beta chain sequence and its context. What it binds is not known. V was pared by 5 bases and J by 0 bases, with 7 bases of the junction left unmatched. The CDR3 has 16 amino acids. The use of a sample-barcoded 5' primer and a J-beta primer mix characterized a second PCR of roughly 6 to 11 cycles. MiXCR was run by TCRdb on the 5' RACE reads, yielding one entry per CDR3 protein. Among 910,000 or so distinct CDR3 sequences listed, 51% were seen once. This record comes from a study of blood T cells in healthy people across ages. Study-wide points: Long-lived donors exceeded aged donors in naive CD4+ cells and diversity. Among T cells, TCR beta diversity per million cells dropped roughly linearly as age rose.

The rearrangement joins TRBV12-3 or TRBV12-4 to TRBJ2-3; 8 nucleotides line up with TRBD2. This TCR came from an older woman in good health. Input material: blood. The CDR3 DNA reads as TGTGCCAGCAGTGAGTTAGCGGGGCCCAGCACAGATACGCAGTATTTT. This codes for CASSELAGPSTDTQYF.